This T cell receptor (beta chain) was identified during a study of Graves' ophthalmopathy and Graves' hyperthyroidism (dated by TCRdb to 2016 to 2018). Some background on the complete study: Peripheral blood was collected at initial diagnosis, before any treatment. In about 6 hyperthyroidism patients, T-cell repertoires of thyroid tissue and blood were compared. Following sample collection, hyperthyroidism patients were given methimazole at a starting dose of 30 mg daily, and ophthalmopathy patients were given high-dose intravenous methylprednisolone. A discovery set of 100 patients (more than 40 ophthalmopathy, 55 to 60 stable hyperthyroidism) was enrolled to explore V-J signatures distinguishing ophthalmopathy from hyperthyroidism. In total, around 130 blood samples were TCR-sequenced: some 43 ophthalmopathy, some 72 hyperthyroidism and some 17 hyperthyroidism-to-ophthalmopathy patients. The study used TCR beta repertoire signatures to distinguish Graves' ophthalmopathy from Graves' hyperthyroidism and to predict progression to ophthalmopathy. For training and testing, the 100 or so patients in the discovery cohort were randomly divided in a 7:3 ratio. For independent validation, a separate cohort was made up of around 18 hyperthyroidism patients plus 17 patients who later progressed from hyperthyroidism to ophthalmopathy. The paper's findings and limits, for the study overall: In validation, the model predicted ophthalmopathy progression with about 71% sensitivity and about 77% specificity; some 13 predicted patients were CT-confirmed with GO in a median of 6.5 months. Among expanded thyroid clonotypes with frequency above 0.001, most also showed up in blood, which suggests that blood repertoires may reflect the thyroid immune response. Sample size was not predetermined statistically, and investigators were not blinded to group allocation. In cross-validation, the 13-signature model distinguished ophthalmopathy from stable hyperthyroidism with about 89% sensitivity and 81% to 82% specificity, while in the test set the corresponding values were about 80% and 75%.

This clonotype was recorded at least ten times. What this receptor recognizes is not known. Base qualities are not provided; no much larger clone lies one nucleotide away. Hyperthyroidism was defined as stable when no progression to ophthalmopathy occurred within 18 months of follow-up. Patients with hyperthyroidism were aged 18 to 65 years, had been newly diagnosed, and had a disease duration of less than 2 months. Patients with other autoimmune diseases, uncontrolled infections, pregnancy or lactation were excluded. Diagnosis was based on clinical symptoms, serum thyroxine, TRAb, thyroid ultrasound and orbital computed tomography. PBMCs were isolated from 7.5 to 10 ml of fresh peripheral blood by Ficoll-Paque density gradient centrifugation. Trizol reagent was used to extract the total RNA, and its quality was then checked on an Agilent 2100 Bioanalyzer. For repertoire sequencing, TCR beta CDR3 regions were amplified from RNA transcripts. A first-round RT-PCR used HTBI primers with the Qiagen OneStep RT-PCR kit, followed by a second-round multiplex PCR, size selection and purification. Libraries were sequenced paired-end with 100 bp reads on an Illumina HiSeq2000. For the original study's pipeline: SOAPnuke was used to process the reads, removing any read that contained adapters or uncalled bases, had a mean Phred below 15, or lacked an exact match to the constant primer or identifier. COPE v1.2.5 was used to merge the high-quality paired reads. Unique nucleotide sequences were defined as clonotypes and aligned to IMGT TRB V, D and J references using MiTCR v1.1. Analysis was restricted to V-J combinations with a frequency above 0.0001, which covered 99% to 99.2% of repertoires. For each V-J combination, a TCR clonal expansion and chaos score was defined as F50 clonal expansion divided by the chaos observed in the TCRdist matrix. Welch's t-statistics and random forest were used to reduce the features to 10 to 15 V-J combinations, which were then used as input to a naive Bayes classifier. The similarity between thyroid and blood repertoires was quantified using the Morisita-Horn index. TCRdb took the public reads, trimmed them with fastp at Q25, ran MiXCR for clone calling and kept in-frame beta chains. Every entry covers one CDR3 protein and lists the most common genes and DNA from its rows. TCRdb, not the authors, supplied the V and J calls. This sample comprises 680,000 or so distinct CDR3 sequences, over 20% of them detected only once. The ten largest clonotypes hold around 7% of the sample.

This receptor was identified in a woman aged 18-30 years with stable Graves' hyperthyroidism. Some clones in this sample may be carry-over from other donors' samples. Donor details come from another sample of the same person, matched by shared clones. The sequenced sample consisted of peripheral blood.

The CDR3 is CASIRSYPGTGTYEQYF. DNA sequence: TGTGCCAGCATAAGAAGCTACCCCGGGACAGGGACCTACGAGCAGTACTTC. The chain employs TRBV6-5 and TRBJ2-7; the central 9 bases match TRBD1. CDR1 MNHEY and CDR2 SVGAGI were looked up in the germline V gene. The CDR3 starts with the cysteine, ends with the phenylalanine, and has 17 residues. Only the CDR3 region is kept as DNA, spanning 51 bases read in frame from base 1. Unmatched junction bases come to 15, with V trimmed by 7 bases and J by 2 bases.